This T cell receptor (beta chain) was sequenced during a study of cytomegalovirus exposure and HLA in healthy donors. As for the study in general: Assignment to the Caucasian-associated ancestry cluster applied to around four fifths of the roughly 420 genotyped donors. Study-level findings and limits: In a later analysis, productive TCRs from donors in an Asian-associated ancestry cluster reportedly carried fewer N-insertions than the cohort mean.

A remark on this clone: Antigen specificity is unknown.

PCR primers comprised 60 Vbeta and 13 Jbeta primers. Some clones are missing from TCRdb's copy, which holds only in-frame ones; the method was immunoSEQ multiplex PCR. The sample yields around 130,000 clones, around 75% seen once. The V and J ends lost 5 bases and 2 bases respectively, with 14 bases between them. The CDR3 has 15 residues. Germline V gives CDR1 SGHVS, CDR2 FNYEAQ. The receptor's source is a man younger than 45 in good health and CMV-seronegative. Sample: PBMCs. The genes are TRBV7-6 and TRBJ2-3; unclear D gene. The CDR3 nucleotides read TGTGCCAGCAGCCCGCTCCTGAGTCCCACAGATACGCAGTATTTT. Protein: CASSPLLSPTDTQYF.